These 5 T cell receptor beta chains originate from one sample sequenced in a study of beta chain features in type 1 diabetes. Findings of the study overall: TCRB CDR3 length was moderately but significantly reduced in all four CD4+ subsets of Type 1 diabetes patients.

Of the isolated RNA, all was reverse transcribed, and so the sequenced material was expressed TCRB transcripts. Only in-frame clones appear in the TCRdb table, and some are missing; sequencing was by immunoSEQ multiplex PCR. Of 130,000 or so clones in the sample, roughly 10% are singletons; the top ten hold around 0.79%. These receptors' antigens are unknown. Sample: central memory CD4+ T cells from blood. These receptors came from a man between 25 and 39 years old with type 1 diabetes.

The chain recombines TRBV29-1 with TRBJ2-1; a possible D gene is TRBD2 (6 bases). V was shortened by 7 bases and J by 7 bases, with 17 bases between the two germline ends. CDR1 SQVTM and CDR2 ANQGSEA come from the germline V gene. The CDR3 totals 13 residues. The CDR3 protein is CSAWDGGNNEQFF. The CDR3 nucleotides read TGCAGCGCTTGGGACGGCGGGAATAATGAGCAGTTCTTC.

This clone was found a few times. The chain carries TRBV13 and TRBJ1-1; D unresolved. This CDR3 has 13 amino acids. Germline V lookup: CDR1 PRHDT, CDR2 FYEKMQ (reference sequence). The V gene lost 4 bases and the J gene lost 7 bases, with 13 bases spanning the gap. CDR3: CASSSPPGSEAFF. The CDR3 nucleotides read TGTGCCAGCAGCTCCCCCCCAGGTAGTGAAGCTTTCTTT.

This clone was observed a few times. The chain combines TRBV2 with TRBJ2-4; D is perhaps TRBD1 (6 bases). Germline values: CDR1 SNHLY, CDR2 FYNNEI. The CDR3 runs 15 residues. The V gene lost 5 bases and the J gene lost 0 bases, with 11 bases spanning the gap. The CDR3 region has the DNA TGTGCCAGCAGTCGACAGGATCTAGCCAAAAACATTCAGTACTTC. The encoded protein is CASSRQDLAKNIQYF.

This clone has only a few counts. The CDR3 is CASNKRGGMETQYF. The CDR3 DNA is TGTGCCAGTAACAAACGGGGGGGCATGGAGACCCAGTACTTC. The rearrangement uses TRBV19 and TRBJ2-5; 8 positions match TRBD2. This CDR3 spans 14 amino acids. Germline V lookup: CDR1 LNHDA, CDR2 SQIVND (reference sequence). V trimming: 7 bases; J trimming: 5 bases; junction bases outside the gene matches: 9.

The CDR3 reads CASSLAAAITGELFF. The CDR3 coding sequence is TGTGCCAGCAGCTTAGCGGCGGCAATTACCGGGGAGCTGTTTTTT. V usage is TRBV7-3 and J usage is TRBJ2-2; D gene uncertain. The CDR3 sequence is 15 residues long. Germline V CDR1 and CDR2: SGHTA, FQGTGA. Trimming cost V 2 bases and J 5 bases, with 12 bases left between them.